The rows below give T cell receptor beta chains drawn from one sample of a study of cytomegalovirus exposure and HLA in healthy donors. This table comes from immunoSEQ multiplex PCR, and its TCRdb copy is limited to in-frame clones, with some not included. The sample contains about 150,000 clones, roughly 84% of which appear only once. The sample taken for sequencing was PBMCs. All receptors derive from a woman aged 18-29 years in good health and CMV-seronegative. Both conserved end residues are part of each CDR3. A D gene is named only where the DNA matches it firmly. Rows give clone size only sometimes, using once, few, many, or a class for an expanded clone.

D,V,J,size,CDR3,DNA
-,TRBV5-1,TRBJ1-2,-,CASSLDGGTYGYTF,TGCGCCAGCAGCTTGGACGGAGGCACGTATGGCTACACCTTC
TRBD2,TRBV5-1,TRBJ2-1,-,CASSSRLAAEQFF,TGCGCCAGCAGCTCCCGACTAGCGGCTGAGCAGTTCTTC
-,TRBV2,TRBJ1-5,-,CASSEMGPNQPQHF,TGTGCCAGCAGTGAAATGGGGCCCAATCAGCCCCAGCATTTT
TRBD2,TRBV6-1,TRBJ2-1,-,CASSDTGTSAYNEQFF,TGTGCCAGCAGTGACACCGGGACTAGCGCCTACAATGAGCAGTTCTTC
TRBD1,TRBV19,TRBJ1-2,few,CASSPTGNYGYTF,TGTGCCAGTAGCCCGACAGGGAACTATGGCTACACCTTC
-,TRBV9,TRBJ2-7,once,CASSVEWTNSYEQYF,TGTGCCAGCAGCGTAGAGTGGACAAATTCCTACGAGCAGTACTTC
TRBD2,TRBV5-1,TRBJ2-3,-,CASSQRTSESTDTQYF,TGCGCCAGCAGCCAAAGGACTAGCGAGAGCACAGATACGCAGTATTTT
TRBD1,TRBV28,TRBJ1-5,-,CASSLEQGAQPQHF,TGTGCCAGCAGTTTGGAACAGGGGGCCCAGCCCCAGCATTTT
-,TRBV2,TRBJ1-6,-,CASSEGRENYSPLHF,TGTGCCAGCAGTGAAGGGCGGGAGAACTATTCACCCCTCCACTTT
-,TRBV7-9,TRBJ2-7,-,CASNEGVNSYEQYF,TGTGCCAGCAACGAAGGGGTAAACTCCTACGAGCAGTACTTC
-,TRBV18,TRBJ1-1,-,CASSRTRNTEAFF,TGTGCCAGCTCGCGGACACGGAACACTGAAGCTTTCTTT
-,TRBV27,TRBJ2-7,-,CASSSRDGGEQYF,TGTGCCAGCAGTTCCAGGGATGGGGGCGAGCAGTACTTC
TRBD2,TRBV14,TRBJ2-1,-,CASSTRLAFEQFF,TGTGCCAGCAGCACCCGACTAGCGTTCGAGCAGTTCTTC
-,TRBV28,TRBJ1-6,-,CASSSRVDSPLHF,TGTGCCAGCAGCTCGCGAGTAGATTCACCCCTCCACTTT
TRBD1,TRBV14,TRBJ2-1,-,CASSLEQGAGEVF,TGTGCCAGCAGCCTAGAACAGGGGGCTGGGGAGGTCTTC
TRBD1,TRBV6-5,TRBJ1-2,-,CASSRTGDGYTF,TGTGCCAGCAGCAGGACAGGGGATGGCTACACCTTC
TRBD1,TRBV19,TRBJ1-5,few,CASSVGQGGNQPQHF,TGTGCCAGTAGTGTGGGACAGGGAGGCAATCAGCCCCAGCATTTT
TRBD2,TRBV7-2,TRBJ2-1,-,CASSPPGTSGRYNEQFF,TGTGCCAGCAGCCCCCCCGGGACTAGCGGGAGATACAATGAGCAGTTCTTC
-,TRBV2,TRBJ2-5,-,CASSFETGRETQYF,TGTGCCAGCAGTTTCGAGACAGGAAGGGAGACCCAGTACTTC
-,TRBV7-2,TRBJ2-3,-,CANEAGTWGDTQYF,TGTGCCAACGAGGCCGGAACCTGGGGCGATACGCAGTATTTT